This is a list of T cell receptor beta chains from one sample in a study of blood T cells in healthy people across ages. TCRdb called the 5' RACE reads again in MiXCR, with one record for every CDR3 protein. The table shows over 1,500,000 distinct CDR3 sequences, with roughly two fifths occurring only once. The specimen sequenced was blood. These receptor sequences come from a human donor in good health. CDR3s include the opening cysteine and the closing phenylalanine or tryptophan. D genes are given only for firm matches. A clone size is listed for some rows: how often the clone was seen (once, few, many), or a class if it is expanded.

TRBD1 | TRBJ1-2 | many | TRBV4-3 | CASSQVQGPNYGYTF | TGCGCCAGCAGCCAAGTACAGGGGCCTAACTATGGCTACACCTTC
TRBD2 | TRBJ2-1 | few | TRBV7-3 | CASSKDRGGAPSEQFF | TGTGCCAGCAGCAAGGACCGCGGGGGGGCCCCTAGTGAGCAGTTCTTC
TRBD1 | TRBJ1-5 | many | TRBV5-1 | CASSGGSNQPQHF | TGCGCCAGCTCAGGGGGGAGCAATCAGCCCCAGCATTTT
. | TRBJ2-3 | . | TRBV7-9 | CASSLADVRRPRRTDTQYF | TGTGCCAGCAGTTTAGCGGACGTCCGGAGGCCAAGACGCACAGATACGCAGTATTTT
TRBD1 | TRBJ2-4 | . | TRBV5-1 | CASSFGQGENIQYF | TGCGCCAGCAGCTTTGGACAGGGGGAAAACATTCAGTACTTC
. | TRBJ1-1 | few | TRBV20-1 | CSARQGRRGAPGMYTEAFF | TGCAGTGCTAGACAGGGCCGACGCGGGGCGCCGGGGATGTACACTGAAGCTTTCTTT
TRBD1 | TRBJ2-3 | . | TRBV5-1 | CASASTGDADTQYF | TGCGCCAGCGCATCGACAGGGGACGCAGATACGCAGTATTTT
. | TRBJ2-7 | few | TRBV10-3 | CAIATRGNYEQYF | TGTGCCATCGCAACGCGGGGAAACTACGAGCAGTACTTC
. | TRBJ2-3 | . | TRBV28 | CASSPPGSAWQYF | TGTGCCAGCAGCCCCCCTGGGAGTGCTTGGCAGTATTTT
. | TRBJ2-4 | . | TRBV5-6 | CASSFVDIQYF | TGTGCCAGCAGCTTCGTGGACATTCAGTACTTC